What follows are 30 T cell receptor beta chains derived from one specimen sequenced in a study of OX40 agonist ivuxolimab in advanced cancers. Clones were sequenced by immunoSEQ multiplex PCR, and TCRdb holds only the in-frame ones, with some missing. The sample consists of over 80,000 clones, roughly 90% of them appearing once. This specimen consisted of CD4+ or CD8+ T cells sorted from blood, obtained in a trial of the OX40 agonist ivuxolimab. The receptors derive from an adult with an advanced solid tumor such as melanoma, head and neck, liver or kidney cancer.

The genes are TRBV19 and TRBJ1-1; D gene unclear. CDR3 length: 12 amino acids. The V gene lost 4 bases and the J gene lost 7 bases, with 10 bases spanning the gap. The V gene's germline CDR1 is LNHDA and CDR2 SQIVND (reference sequence). The DNA of the CDR3 is TGTGCCAGTAGTAACGAGGGTGATGAAGCTTTCTTT. Protein: CASSNEGDEAFF. Together with reference TRBV19 and TRBJ1-1, the CDR3 gives the full variable domain: DGGITQSPKYLFRKEGQNVTLSCEQNLNHDAMYWYRQDPGQGLRLIYYSQIVNDFQKGDIAEGYSVSREKKESFPLTVTSAQKNPTAFYLCASSNEGDEAFFGQGTRLTVV.

CDR3 nucleotide sequence: TGCGCCAGCAGCCAAAGTCCAACCCAAGAGTATGAGCAGTTCTTC. This encodes CASSQSPTQEYEQFF. The rearrangement links TRBV4-1 to TRBJ2-1; D is unresolved. V was trimmed by 2 bases and J by 8 bases, leaving 16 bases between them. CDR3 size: 15 residues. The germline V gene encodes CDR1 MGHRA and CDR2 YSYEKL.

CDR3 sequence reads: CASSLAYSRYEQFF. The CDR3 DNA reads as TGTGCCAGCAGCTTAGCGTACTCGAGGTATGAGCAGTTCTTC. The gene calls are TRBV7-9 and TRBJ2-1; D uncertain. Germline CDR1 SEHNR, CDR2 FQNEAQ (reference sequence). This CDR3 has 14 amino acids. V lost 0 bases to trimming and J lost 8 bases, with 11 bases between them. Filled out from reference TRBV7-9 and TRBJ2-1, the complete variable domain reads DTGVSQNPRHKITKRGQNVTFRCDPISEHNRLYWYRQTLGQGPEFLTYFQNEAQLEKSRLLSDRFSAERPKGSFSTLEIQRTEQGDSAMYLCASSLAYSRYEQFFGPGTRLTVL.

J is TRBJ1-5 and V is TRBV5-1; perhaps TRBD1 as D (5 bases). V was cut by 4 bases and J by 0 bases, with 11 bases left in between. Germline CDR1 is SGHRS and CDR2 is YFSETQ. The CDR3 runs to 15 residues. CDR3 amino acids: CASSQQDPSNQPQHF. The CDR3 DNA is TGCGCCAGCAGCCAACAGGACCCTAGCAATCAGCCCCAGCATTTT.

V and J are TRBV7-8 and TRBJ2-2; TRBD2 agrees at 9 bases. Germline CDR1 is SGHVS and CDR2 is FQNEAQ. The V gene end was trimmed by 4 bases and the J gene end by 6 bases; junction bases not matched to a gene: 12. This CDR3 is 17 amino acids long. The CDR3: CASSSQVLAGGPGELFF. The CDR3 DNA is TGTGCCAGCAGCTCCCAGGTTCTCGCGGGAGGGCCCGGGGAGCTGTTTTTT.

The chain uses TRBV30 and TRBJ1-6; 12 nucleotides line up with TRBD1. CDR3 length: 15 amino acids. The J segment lost 4 bases and the V segment lost 5 bases, leaving 3 bases of the junction unmatched. CDR1 is GTSNPN and CDR2 is SVGIG in the germline V gene (reference sequence). The CDR3 nucleotides read TGTGCCTGGGGGACAGGGGGCTTGTATAATTCACCCCTCCACTTT. Translated: CAWGTGGLYNSPLHF.

V usage is TRBV29-1 and J usage is TRBJ2-2, with a possible D match to TRBD1 (5 bases). V gave up 6 bases and J gave up 6 bases, with 8 bases separating them. The V gene's germline CDR1 is SQVTM and CDR2 ANQGSEA. CDR3 length: 11 residues. In DNA, the CDR3 is TGCAGCGTCCTCAGGGCCGGGGAGCTGTTTTTT. Translated: CSVLRAGELFF.

The CDR3 DNA sequence: TGTGCCAGCAGCCCAAATCGGGGTTTGTCTGGAAACACCATATATTTT. This gives the protein CASSPNRGLSGNTIYF. The rearrangement uses TRBV2 and TRBJ1-3; no clear D gene. Germline V gives CDR1 SNHLY, CDR2 FYNNEI. Trimming shortened V by 6 bases and J by 1 base, and 16 bases separated the two germline ends. This CDR3 contains 16 residues.

This rearrangement joins TRBV14 to TRBJ2-1; 11 nucleotides align to TRBD2. The CDR3 has 16 residues. J was trimmed by 2 bases and V by 4 bases; bases with no gene match: 4. Germline V CDR1 and CDR2: SGHDN, FVKESK. Here the CDR3 DNA reads TGTGCCAGCAGCCTGGGACTAGCGGTTCCCTACAATGAGCAGTTCTTC. Translation gives CASSLGLAVPYNEQFF. Combining the CDR3 with reference TRBV14 and TRBJ2-1 gives the whole variable domain EAGVTQFPSHSVIEKGQTVTLRCDPISGHDNLYWYRRVMGKEIKFLLHFVKESKQDESGMPNNRFLAERTGGTYSTLKVQPAELEDSGVYFCASSLGLAVPYNEQFFGPGTRLTVL.

In its sample, this clone was seen a few times. The chain has TRBV30 and TRBJ1-2; 8 nucleotides agree with TRBD1. The CDR3 totals 14 residues. CDR1 and CDR2 (germline): GTSNPN, SVGIG (reference sequence). V shed 0 bases, J shed 7 bases, and the junction held 7 bases outside the gene matches. The CDR3 nucleotides are TGTGCCTGGAGTGTCCAGGGGGCGTTGGGTGGCTACACCTTC. Encoded protein: CAWSVQGALGGYTF. The full variable domain, in which reference TRBV30 and TRBJ1-2 provide the parts outside the CDR3, is SQTIHQWPATLVQPVGSPLSLECTVEGTSNPNLYWYRQAAGRGLQLLFYSVGIGQISSEVPQNLSASRPQDRQFILSSKKLLLSDSGFYLCAWSVQGALGGYTFGSGTRLTVV.

The chain employs TRBV5-1 and TRBJ2-5; TRBD2 is a possible D gene (7 bases). The CDR3 sequence is 14 residues long. Germline V CDR1 and CDR2: SGHRS, YFSETQ. V was cut by 2 bases and J by 1 base, with 9 bases left in between. For the CDR3, the DNA is TGCGCCAGCAGCTTCGGGGGGCGCCAAGAGACCCAGTACTTC. This sequence encodes CASSFGGRQETQYF.

J is TRBJ1-2 and V is TRBV2; D possibly corresponds to TRBD1 (6 bases). The CDR3 runs 16 residues. V shed 7 bases and J shed 4 bases, with 22 bases lying between them. Germline V gene data show CDR1 as SNHLY and CDR2 as FYNNEI. In nucleotides, the CDR3 is TGTGCCAGCATAAGGAAACCGGGACAAAAAGCCTATGGCTACACCTTC. This translates into CASIRKPGQKAYGYTF.

This chain links TRBV2 with TRBJ1-4; D possibly corresponds to TRBD1 (6 bases). Trimming removed 3 bases from V and 0 bases from J, with 8 bases in between. The CDR3 runs 15 residues. CDR1 and CDR2 from the germline V gene are SNHLY and FYNNEI. CDR3 amino acids: CASSENRATNEKLFF. CDR3 sequence (DNA): TGTGCCAGCAGTGAGAACAGGGCAACTAATGAAAAACTGTTTTTT. Drawing the rest from reference TRBV2 and TRBJ1-4, the complete variable domain is EPEVTQTPSHQVTQMGQEVILRCVPISNHLYFYWYRQILGQKVEFLVSFYNNEISEKSEIFDDQFSVERPDGSNFTLKIRSTKLEDSAMYFCASSENRATNEKLFFGSGTQLSVL.

There are many counts of this clone. The chain carries TRBV29-1 and TRBJ1-1; D is ambiguous. Germline V lookup: CDR1 SQVTM, CDR2 ANQGSEA. CDR3 length: 10 amino acids. V dropped 4 bases and J dropped 3 bases, with 3 bases sitting between them. The CDR3 region has the DNA TGCAGCGTTGTTCACACTGAAGCTTTCTTT. Translation gives CSVVHTEAFF.

This clone occurred a few times. The rearrangement joins TRBV6-1 to TRBJ2-5, with 8 bases matching TRBD2. Trimming took 6 bases from V and 2 from J; bases not matched to a gene: 8. Germline CDR1 MNHNS, CDR2 SASEGT. The CDR3 has 15 residues. CDR3 region: CASRVSGAVQETQYF. CDR3 nucleotides: TGTGCCAGCAGAGTTAGCGGGGCCGTACAAGAGACCCAGTACTTC.

The V gene is TRBV19, the J gene TRBJ2-7; no reliable D call. Trimming shortened V by 3 bases and J by 4 bases, and 13 bases separated the two germline ends. CDR1 is LNHDA and CDR2 is SQIVND in the germline V gene (reference sequence). The CDR3 spans 14 residues. This chain's CDR3 is CASSIEPGRYEQYF. The CDR3 nucleotides read TGTGCCAGTAGTATTGAACCGGGCCGGTACGAGCAGTACTTC.

There are a few counts of this clone. The V call is TRBV25-1, the J call TRBJ1-2, with D hard to call. The CDR3 has 13 residues. CDR1 and CDR2 (germline): MGHDK, SYGVNS. V lost 4 bases to trimming and J lost 5 bases, with 11 bases between them. The CDR3, as DNA: TGTGCCAGCAGTGGGGGTAGCCTTTATGGCTACACCTTC. It is translated as CASSGGSLYGYTF.

V gene TRBV11-2 combines with J gene TRBJ2-7; 9 bases match TRBD1. V was clipped by 2 bases and J by 5 bases; unmatched bases: 4. Germline loops: CDR1 SGHAT, CDR2 FQNNGV. The CDR3 has 14 amino acids. Written as DNA, the CDR3 is TGTGCCAGCAGCTTAAGTACAGGGGGCCACGAGCAGTACTTC. It specifies CASSLSTGGHEQYF.

With respect to this clone: Other DNA sequences in this specimen translate into the identical CDR3. The rearrangement links TRBV6-1 to TRBJ1-5; D call uncertain. The V end lost 0 bases, the J end lost 6 bases, and 6 bases lay between the germline ends. Per the germline V gene, CDR1 is MNHNS and CDR2 is SASEGT. CDR3 size: 13 residues. For the CDR3, the DNA is TGTGCCAGCAGTGAAGCGCGGGGTCAGCCCCAGCATTTT. Amino acids: CASSEARGQPQHF.

The chain is built from TRBV20-1 and TRBJ2-7; D is ambiguous. Per germline, CDR1 DFQATT and CDR2 SNEGSKA (reference sequence). Trimming cost V 3 bases and J 1 base, with 4 bases left between them. The CDR3 runs 11 residues. CDR3 protein: CSARSSYEQYF. The CDR3 DNA is TGCAGTGCTAGGAGTTCCTACGAGCAGTACTTC.

The J gene is TRBJ1-2, the V gene TRBV5-6, with TRBD1 identical over 7 bases. The V gene's germline CDR1 is SGHDT and CDR2 YYEEEE. The trim removed 0 bases at V and 4 bases at J, leaving 6 bases unmatched. The CDR3 totals 15 residues. The CDR3 nucleotides are TGTGCCAGCAGCTTGGGCAGGGGGAAAGGCTATGGCTACACCTTC. Translation gives CASSLGRGKGYGYTF.

The table lists this clone with a count of one. V gene TRBV27 combines with J gene TRBJ1-2, with D unclear. Germline V gives CDR1 MNHEY, CDR2 SMNVEV (reference sequence). Trimming took 3 bases from V and 4 from J, leaving 12 bases between them. This CDR3 comprises 14 residues. The CDR3 loop reads CASSFAGVSYGYTF. CDR3 sequence (DNA): TGTGCCAGCAGTTTTGCCGGGGTCAGCTATGGCTACACCTTC.

Turning to this clone: Other DNA variants within this sample encode the same CDR3. The chain joins TRBV9 to TRBJ2-3; D gene ambiguous. CDR1 is SGDLS and CDR2 is YYNGEE in the germline V gene. V was cut by 0 bases and J by 0 bases, with 2 bases left in between. The CDR3 sequence is 13 residues long. The DNA for the CDR3 is TGTGCCAGCAGCGTAGCCAGCACAGATACGCAGTATTTT. Translation gives CASSVASTDTQYF.

The CDR3 reads CASSRGIRVTEAFF. The CDR3 nucleotides are TGCGCCAGCAGCCGGGGCATCCGGGTCACTGAAGCTTTCTTT. This rearrangement joins TRBV4-1 to TRBJ1-1, with D possibly TRBD1 on 5 matching bases. V lost 4 bases and J 4 bases, leaving 13 bases between the germline ends. The CDR3 length is 14 residues. Germline V CDR1 and CDR2: MGHRA, YSYEKL.

The chain carries TRBV6-1 and TRBJ1-2; a possible D gene is TRBD1 (6 bases). In germline, CDR1 is MNHNS, CDR2 SASEGT. The CDR3 length is 14 residues. Between the trimmed V and J ends, which lost 3 bases and 4 bases, there was a span of 12 bases. The CDR3 spells CASSDRTDFYGYTF. CDR3 nucleotides: TGTGCCAGCAGTGATCGGACAGACTTCTATGGCTACACCTTC.

The chain joins TRBV27 to TRBJ2-2; maybe TRBD1 (6 bases). V shed 6 bases and J shed 3 bases, with 11 bases lying between them. The CDR3 spans 14 residues. Per the germline V gene, CDR1 is MNHEY and CDR2 is SMNVEV (reference sequence). In DNA form, the CDR3 reads TGTGCCAGCAGATTGGGACAATACACCGGGGAGCTGTTTTTT. The encoded protein is CASRLGQYTGELFF.

A word on this clone: Because the CDR3's place on the DNA is in doubt, the DNA is left out and the CDR3 is given as listed by TCRdb. The V and J genes are TRBV2 and TRBJ1-5. Germline V lookup: CDR1 SNHLY, CDR2 FYNNEI. The CDR3 contains 14 residues when both ends are counted. CDR3: CASILVRGGQPQHF.

CDR3 DNA: TGTGCCAGCAGCTTCCGGACAGGGCGCTCCTACGAGCAGTACTTC. Translated: CASSFRTGRSYEQYF. This chain links TRBV7-8 with TRBJ2-7, with 8 bases identical to TRBD1. CDR1 and CDR2 from the germline V gene are SGHVS and FQNEAQ. Trimming cost V 3 bases and J 0 bases; bases outside gene matches: 4. This CDR3 is 15 amino acids long.

This chain connects TRBV7-2 to TRBJ1-2; TRBD1 matches at 9 bases. The CDR3 loop spans 14 amino acids. CDR1 is SGHTA, CDR2 FQGNSA, per germline. V lost 4 bases to trimming and J lost 6 bases; unmatched junction nucleotides: 6. In DNA form, the CDR3 reads TGTGCCAGCAGCTCAGGACAGGGGTACGATGGCTACACCTTC. It codes for CASSSGQGYDGYTF.

The chain couples TRBV4-2 to TRBJ2-7; 8 nucleotides agree with TRBD2. Germline trimming cut 0 bases from V and 2 bases from J; bases unmatched to any gene: 6. Germline CDR1 reads LGHNA; CDR2 reads YNFKEQ. CDR3 length: 16 residues. The CDR3 nucleotides read TGTGCCAGCAGCCAAGAGGTAACTAGCGGAGCCTACGAGCAGTACTTC. Translating gives CASSQEVTSGAYEQYF.